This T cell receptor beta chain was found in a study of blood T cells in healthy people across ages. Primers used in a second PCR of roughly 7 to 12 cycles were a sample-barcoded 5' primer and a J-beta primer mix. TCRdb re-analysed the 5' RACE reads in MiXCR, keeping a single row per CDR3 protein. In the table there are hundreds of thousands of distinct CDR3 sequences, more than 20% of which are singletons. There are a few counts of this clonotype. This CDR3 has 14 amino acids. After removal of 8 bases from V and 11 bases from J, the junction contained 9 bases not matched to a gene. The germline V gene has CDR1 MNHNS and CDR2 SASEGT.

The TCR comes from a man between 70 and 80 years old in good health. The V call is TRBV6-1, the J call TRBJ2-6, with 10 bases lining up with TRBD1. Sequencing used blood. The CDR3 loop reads CASETGGQGYVLTF. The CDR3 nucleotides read TGTGCCAGCGAGACTGGGGGACAGGGGTACGTCCTGACTTTC.